These T cell receptor beta chains were read from a single sample in a study of brain T cells in children with intractable seizures. Produced via immunoSEQ multiplex PCR; TCRdb's table is partial and in-frame only. The sample has under 400,000 clones, 93% seen once. Source: peripheral blood, taken roughly 5 months after surgery. These receptors all come from a boy under two years old with tuberous sclerosis and intractable seizures. CDR3s include the opening cysteine and the closing phenylalanine or tryptophan. Each record gives: V gene, clone size, D gene, J gene, CDR3 length, CDR3 protein, CDR3 DNA. The D gene is left open where the match is weak. Clone size is given for some rows only: seen once, a few or many times, or a class if the clone is expanded.

v_call: TRBV6-8
clone_size: .
d_call: TRBD2
j_call: TRBJ2-3
cdr3_length: 18
cdr3_aa: CASDYPGLAGVSTDTQYF
cdr3_nt: TGTGCCAGCGACTACCCGGGACTAGCGGGAGTGAGCACAGATACGCAGTATTTT

v_call: TRBV7-9
clone_size: .
d_call: .
j_call: TRBJ1-4
cdr3_length: 15
cdr3_aa: CASSLELATNEKLFF
cdr3_nt: TGTGCCAGCAGCTTAGAACTCGCAACTAATGAAAAACTGTTTTTT

v_call: TRBV7-9
clone_size: .
d_call: TRBD1
j_call: TRBJ1-2
cdr3_length: 16
cdr3_aa: CASRPSSTGRVTGYTF
cdr3_nt: TGTGCCAGCAGACCCTCATCGACAGGGCGGGTAACTGGCTACACCTTC

v_call: TRBV5-6
clone_size: once
d_call: TRBD1
j_call: TRBJ1-2
cdr3_length: 14
cdr3_aa: CASSLGTGEYGYTF
cdr3_nt: TGTGCCAGCAGCTTGGGGACAGGGGAATACGGCTACACCTTC

v_call: TRBV30
clone_size: .
d_call: .
j_call: TRBJ1-1
cdr3_length: 13
cdr3_aa: CAWMFSLNTEAFF
cdr3_nt: TGTGCCTGGATGTTCTCCCTGAACACTGAAGCTTTCTTT

v_call: TRBV7-9
clone_size: .
d_call: .
j_call: TRBJ2-2
cdr3_length: 13
cdr3_aa: CASSPQGNGELFF
cdr3_nt: TGTGCCAGCAGTCCCCAGGGTAACGGGGAGCTGTTTTTT

v_call: TRBV25-1
clone_size: .
d_call: .
j_call: TRBJ2-7
cdr3_length: 12
cdr3_aa: CASSVSPAEQYF
cdr3_nt: TGTGCCAGCAGTGTTTCCCCCGCCGAGCAGTACTTC

v_call: TRBV3-1/TRBV3-2
clone_size: .
d_call: .
j_call: TRBJ1-2
cdr3_length: 14
cdr3_aa: CASSQGQGSQGYTF
cdr3_nt: TGTGCCAGCAGCCAAGGTCAGGGTAGTCAGGGCTACACCTTC

v_call: TRBV12-5
clone_size: once
d_call: TRBD2
j_call: TRBJ2-2
cdr3_length: 18
cdr3_aa: CASGLIPSGRDVPGELFF
cdr3_nt: TGTGCTAGTGGTTTGATTCCTAGCGGGAGGGACGTTCCCGGGGAGCTGTTTTTT

v_call: TRBV20-1
clone_size: .
d_call: .
j_call: TRBJ2-5
cdr3_length: 10
cdr3_aa: CSARTETQYF
cdr3_nt: TGCAGTGCTAGAACGGAGACCCAGTACTTC

v_call: TRBV7-2
clone_size: .
d_call: .
j_call: TRBJ1-2
cdr3_length: 13
cdr3_aa: CASSQGPNYGYTF
cdr3_nt: TGTGCCAGTTCCCAGGGACCTAACTATGGCTACACCTTC

v_call: TRBV14
clone_size: .
d_call: .
j_call: TRBJ1-2
cdr3_length: 12
cdr3_aa: CASSQGGFGYTF
cdr3_nt: TGTGCCAGCAGCCAAGGGGGTTTCGGCTACACCTTC

v_call: TRBV5-1
clone_size: once
d_call: TRBD1
j_call: TRBJ1-1
cdr3_length: 18
cdr3_aa: CASSLAPGTGNMNTEAFF
cdr3_nt: TGCGCCAGCAGCTTGGCGCCGGGGACAGGGAACATGAACACTGAAGCTTTCTTT

v_call: TRBV19
clone_size: .
d_call: .
j_call: TRBJ2-3
cdr3_length: 13
cdr3_aa: CASRDPLGDTQYF
cdr3_nt: TGTGCCAGCCGGGACCCCCTCGGAGATACGCAGTATTTT

v_call: TRBV7-9
clone_size: .
d_call: TRBD1
j_call: TRBJ1-4
cdr3_length: 14
cdr3_aa: CASSFRGRNEKLFF
cdr3_nt: TGTGCCAGCAGCTTCAGGGGGCGCAATGAAAAACTGTTTTTT

v_call: TRBV19
clone_size: .
d_call: .
j_call: TRBJ2-7
cdr3_length: 17
cdr3_aa: CASSNLSRAGVPYEQYF
cdr3_nt: TGTGCCAGTAGTAACCTCAGTAGGGCAGGGGTTCCCTACGAGCAGTACTTC

v_call: TRBV7-6
clone_size: .
d_call: .
j_call: TRBJ2-7
cdr3_length: 15
cdr3_aa: CASTLGAGNTYEQYF
cdr3_nt: TGTGCCAGCACCCTGGGGGCGGGCAATACCTACGAGCAGTACTTC

v_call: TRBV30
clone_size: .
d_call: .
j_call: TRBJ1-5
cdr3_length: 13
cdr3_aa: CAWSMSPNQPQHF
cdr3_nt: TGTGCCTGGAGTATGTCCCCCAATCAGCCCCAGCATTTT

v_call: TRBV7-3
clone_size: .
d_call: .
j_call: TRBJ1-1
cdr3_length: 14
cdr3_aa: CASSLSTGNTEAFF
cdr3_nt: TGTGCCAGCAGCTTATCGACGGGGAACACTGAAGCTTTCTTT

v_call: TRBV19
clone_size: once
d_call: TRBD2
j_call: TRBJ2-1
cdr3_length: 17
cdr3_aa: CASSLGRRLANYNEQFF
cdr3_nt: TGTGCCAGTAGTCTCGGTAGGCGACTAGCGAACTACAATGAGCAGTTCTTC

v_call: TRBV9
clone_size: .
d_call: .
j_call: TRBJ2-1
cdr3_length: 14
cdr3_aa: CASSARISYNEQFF
cdr3_nt: TGTGCCAGCAGCGCGAGAATATCCTACAATGAGCAGTTCTTC

v_call: TRBV6-6
clone_size: .
d_call: .
j_call: TRBJ1-4
cdr3_length: 16
cdr3_aa: CASSSLGGAPNEKLFF
cdr3_nt: TGTGCCAGCAGTTCACTCGGAGGGGCCCCTAATGAAAAACTGTTTTTT

v_call: TRBV3-1/TRBV3-2
clone_size: .
d_call: TRBD2
j_call: TRBJ2-1
cdr3_length: 16
cdr3_aa: CASSQVTLAGDNEQFF
cdr3_nt: TGTGCCAGCAGCCAAGTCACCCTAGCGGGAGACAATGAGCAGTTCTTC

v_call: TRBV7-8
clone_size: .
d_call: TRBD2
j_call: TRBJ2-1
cdr3_length: 22
cdr3_aa: CASSTTDIVRLAGGLSYNEQFF
cdr3_nt: TGTGCCAGCAGCACAACTGACATCGTGCGACTAGCGGGAGGGCTTTCCTACAATGAGCAGTTCTTC

v_call: TRBV28
clone_size: .
d_call: TRBD2
j_call: TRBJ2-3
cdr3_length: 15
cdr3_aa: CASSLAGGNTDTQYF
cdr3_nt: TGTGCCAGCAGCTTAGCGGGAGGGAACACAGATACGCAGTATTTT

v_call: TRBV12-3/TRBV12-4
clone_size: .
d_call: .
j_call: TRBJ1-1
cdr3_length: 13
cdr3_aa: CASSLGTATEAFF
cdr3_nt: TGTGCCAGCAGTTTAGGGACTGCCACTGAAGCTTTCTTT

v_call: TRBV5-4
clone_size: .
d_call: .
j_call: TRBJ1-2
cdr3_length: 13
cdr3_aa: CASSLDGNYGYTF
cdr3_nt: TGTGCCAGCAGTCTGGACGGTAACTATGGCTACACCTTC

v_call: TRBV11-2
clone_size: .
d_call: TRBD2
j_call: TRBJ2-1
cdr3_length: 17
cdr3_aa: CASSLRTSGGLNNEQFF
cdr3_nt: TGTGCCAGCAGCTTGAGGACTAGCGGGGGTTTGAACAATGAGCAGTTCTTC

v_call: TRBV18
clone_size: .
d_call: TRBD2
j_call: TRBJ2-3
cdr3_length: 16
cdr3_aa: CASSPVAGGQKDTQYF
cdr3_nt: TGTGCCAGCTCACCGGTAGCGGGAGGGCAGAAAGATACGCAGTATTTT

v_call: TRBV19
clone_size: .
d_call: TRBD1
j_call: TRBJ1-1
cdr3_length: 14
cdr3_aa: CASSPTGFLTEAFF
cdr3_nt: TGTGCCAGTAGTCCGACAGGGTTCCTCACTGAAGCTTTCTTT

v_call: TRBV9
clone_size: .
d_call: .
j_call: TRBJ1-3
cdr3_length: 14
cdr3_aa: CASSEGSSGNTIYF
cdr3_nt: TGTGCCAGCAGCGAGGGCAGCTCTGGAAACACCATATATTTT